This TCR beta chain derives from a study of CD8 T cells in ankylosing spondylitis. This clonotype was picked up a small number of times. What it binds is not known. Study outcomes and limitations: Ankylosing spondylitis blood seemed to carry a telltale TCR beta motif made of roughly eight highly homologous variants.

With 3 bases removed from V and 3 bases from J, the gap between germline ends came to 11 bases. This CDR3 spans 13 amino acids. Germline V gives CDR1 DFQATT, CDR2 SNEGSKA (reference sequence). A single record per CDR3 protein comes from TCRdb applying MiXCR to the 5' RACE reads. The profile shows about 390,000 distinct CDR3 sequences, 20% to 25% of them singletons. Sequencing was done on a sample of blood, either unsorted or a sorted T cell fraction (not recorded which). This TCR was sampled from a male donor with ankylosing spondylitis. J is TRBJ1-2 and V is TRBV20-1; no clear D gene. Written as DNA, the CDR3 is TGCAGTGCTAGTACGGCGGGAGACTATGGCTACACCTTC. It translates to CSASTAGDYGYTF.